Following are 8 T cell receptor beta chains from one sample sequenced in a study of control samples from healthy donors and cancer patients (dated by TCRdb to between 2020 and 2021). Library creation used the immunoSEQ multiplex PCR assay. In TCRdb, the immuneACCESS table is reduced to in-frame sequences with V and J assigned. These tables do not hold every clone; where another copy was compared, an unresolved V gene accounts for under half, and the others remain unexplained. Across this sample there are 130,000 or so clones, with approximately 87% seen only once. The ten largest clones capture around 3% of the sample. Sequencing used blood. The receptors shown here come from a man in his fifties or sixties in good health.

The CDR3 nucleotides are TGTGCCAGCAGTGAAACAAGGAATAGCAATCAGCCCCAGCATTTT. Translating it yields CASSETRNSNQPQHF. The chain combines TRBV2 with TRBJ1-5; D gene unclear. V shed 2 bases and J shed 0 bases, with 8 bases lying between them. The germline V gene encodes CDR1 SNHLY and CDR2 FYNNEI. The CDR3 is 15 amino acids.

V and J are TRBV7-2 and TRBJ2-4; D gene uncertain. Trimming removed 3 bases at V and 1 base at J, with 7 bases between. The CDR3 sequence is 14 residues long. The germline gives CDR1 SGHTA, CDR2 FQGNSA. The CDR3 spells CASSFDRAKNIQYF. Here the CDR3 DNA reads TGTGCCAGCAGCTTCGACCGGGCCAAAAACATTCAGTACTTC.

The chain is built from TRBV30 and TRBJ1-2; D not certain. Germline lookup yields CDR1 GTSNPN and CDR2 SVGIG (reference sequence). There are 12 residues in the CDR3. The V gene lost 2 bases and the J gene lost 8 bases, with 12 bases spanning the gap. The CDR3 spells CAWSWEATGYTF. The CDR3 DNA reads TGTGCCTGGAGTTGGGAGGCCACCGGCTACACCTTC.

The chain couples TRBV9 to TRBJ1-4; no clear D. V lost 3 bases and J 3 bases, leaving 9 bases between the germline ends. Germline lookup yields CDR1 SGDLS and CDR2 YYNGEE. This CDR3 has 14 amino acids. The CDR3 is CASSASASNEKLFF. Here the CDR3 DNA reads TGTGCCAGCAGCGCCAGTGCTTCTAATGAAAAACTGTTTTTT.

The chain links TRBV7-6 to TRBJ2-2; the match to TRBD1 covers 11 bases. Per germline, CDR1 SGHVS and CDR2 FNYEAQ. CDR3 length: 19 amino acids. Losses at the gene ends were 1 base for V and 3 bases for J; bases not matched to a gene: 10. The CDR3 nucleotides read TGTGCCAGCAGCTTAGATTGGACAGGGGGCGCGGCGGACACCGGGGAGCTGTTTTTT. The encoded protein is CASSLDWTGGAADTGELFF.

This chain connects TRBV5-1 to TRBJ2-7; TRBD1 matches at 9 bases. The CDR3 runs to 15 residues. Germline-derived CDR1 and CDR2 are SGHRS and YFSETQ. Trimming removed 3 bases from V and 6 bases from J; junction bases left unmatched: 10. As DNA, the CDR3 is TGCGCCAGCAGCTGGGGGGGACAGGGCCTCGGCGAGCAGTACTTC. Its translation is CASSWGGQGLGEQYF.

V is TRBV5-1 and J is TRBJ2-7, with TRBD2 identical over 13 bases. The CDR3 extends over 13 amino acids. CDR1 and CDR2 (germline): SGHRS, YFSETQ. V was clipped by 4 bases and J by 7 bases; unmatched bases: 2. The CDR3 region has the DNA TGCGCCAGCAGCACGGGACTAGCGGGGGAGCAGTACTTC. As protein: CASSTGLAGEQYF.

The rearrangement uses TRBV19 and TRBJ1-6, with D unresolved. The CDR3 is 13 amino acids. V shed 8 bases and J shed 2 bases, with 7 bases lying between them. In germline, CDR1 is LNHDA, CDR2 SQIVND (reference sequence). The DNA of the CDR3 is TGTGCCAGTTCAGAAACCTATAATTCACCCCTCCACTTT. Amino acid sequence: CASSETYNSPLHF.